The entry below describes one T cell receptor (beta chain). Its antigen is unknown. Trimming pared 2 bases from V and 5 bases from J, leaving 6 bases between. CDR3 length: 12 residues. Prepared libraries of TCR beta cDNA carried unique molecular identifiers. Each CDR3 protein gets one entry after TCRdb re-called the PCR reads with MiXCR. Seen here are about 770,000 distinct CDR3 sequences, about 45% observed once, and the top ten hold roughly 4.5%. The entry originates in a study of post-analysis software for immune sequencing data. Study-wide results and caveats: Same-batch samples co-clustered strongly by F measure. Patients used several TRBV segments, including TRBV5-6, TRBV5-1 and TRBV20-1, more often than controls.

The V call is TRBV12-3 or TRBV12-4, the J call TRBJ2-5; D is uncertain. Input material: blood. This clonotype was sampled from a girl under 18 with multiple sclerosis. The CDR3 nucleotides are TGTGCCAGCAGTTTATTCGGGGAGACCCAGTACTTC. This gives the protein CASSLFGETQYF.